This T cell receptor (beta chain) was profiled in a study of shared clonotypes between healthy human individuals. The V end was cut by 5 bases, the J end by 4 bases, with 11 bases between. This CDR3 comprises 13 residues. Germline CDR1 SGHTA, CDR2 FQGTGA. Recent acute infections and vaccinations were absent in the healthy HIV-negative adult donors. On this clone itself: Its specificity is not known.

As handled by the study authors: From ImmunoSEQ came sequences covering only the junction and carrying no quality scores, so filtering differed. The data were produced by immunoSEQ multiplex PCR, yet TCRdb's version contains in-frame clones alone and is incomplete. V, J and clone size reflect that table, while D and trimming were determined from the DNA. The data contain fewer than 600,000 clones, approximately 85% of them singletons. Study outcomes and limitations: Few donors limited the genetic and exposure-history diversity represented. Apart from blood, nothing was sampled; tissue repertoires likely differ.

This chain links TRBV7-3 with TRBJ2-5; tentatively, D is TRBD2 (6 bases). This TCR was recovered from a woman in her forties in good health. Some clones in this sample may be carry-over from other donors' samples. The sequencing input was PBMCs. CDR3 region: CASSRWRGETQYF. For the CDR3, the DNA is TGTGCCAGCAGCCGCTGGAGGGGAGAGACCCAGTACTTC.